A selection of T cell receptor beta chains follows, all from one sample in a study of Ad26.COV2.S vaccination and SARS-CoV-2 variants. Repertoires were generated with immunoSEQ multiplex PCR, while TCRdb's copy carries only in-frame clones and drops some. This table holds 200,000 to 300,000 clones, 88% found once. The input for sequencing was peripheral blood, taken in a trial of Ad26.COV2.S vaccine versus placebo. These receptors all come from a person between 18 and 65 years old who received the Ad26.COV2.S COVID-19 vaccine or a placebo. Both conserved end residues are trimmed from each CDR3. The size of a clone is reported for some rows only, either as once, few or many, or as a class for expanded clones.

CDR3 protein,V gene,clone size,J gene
ATDRPTATGNTIY,TRBV15,-,TRBJ1-3
ASSPVAGPYEQY,TRBV7-6,-,TRBJ2-7
ASSPSGSTDTQY,TRBV7-6,-,TRBJ2-3
ASSFLGQATNEKLF,TRBV5-1,-,TRBJ1-4
ASSVEVGGTYTGELF,TRBV9,-,TRBJ2-2
AWALGYEQY,TRBV30,few,TRBJ2-7
ASSLFNRDTEAF,TRBV5-1,-,TRBJ1-1
AWSVHPGEKLF,TRBV30,-,TRBJ1-4
ATRDRGSRGEQY,TRBV19,few,TRBJ2-7
ASSGLNTGELF,TRBV10-2,-,TRBJ2-2
ASSHLAGGGEQY,TRBV3-1/TRBV3-2,-,TRBJ2-7
ASSPWADTGDEQY,TRBV5-6,-,TRBJ2-7
ASSSTGSPRETQY,TRBV28,-,TRBJ2-5
ASSGHKRVQETQY,TRBV28,-,TRBJ2-5
ASSLAPGEEGTDTQY,TRBV5-1,-,TRBJ2-3
ASSGWDRSTDTQY,TRBV5-1,once,TRBJ2-3
ASGGQYSNQPQH,TRBV6-5,few,TRBJ1-5
ATSDWGQGTVGFTDTQY,TRBV24-1,-,TRBJ2-3
ASSDFGPGQETQY,TRBV27,-,TRBJ2-5
SALRDGRY,TRBV20-1,-,TRBJ2-7
ASSLGPSQETQY,TRBV7-9,-,TRBJ2-5
ASRLRAGSEAF,TRBV6-5,-,TRBJ1-1
AWSVPPGYT,TRBV30,-,TRBJ1-2
ASSESGGGRFGAQY,TRBV10-1,-,TRBJ2-5